This T cell receptor (beta chain) was captured in a study of beta chain features in type 1 diabetes. Study details: Regarding age, gender and cell yields, patients proved similar to healthy donors.

The CDR3 sequence is 15 residues long. Trimming shortened V by 7 bases and J by 2 bases, and 15 bases separated the two germline ends. Germline V gives CDR1 MGHDK, CDR2 SYGVNS. Reverse transcription of all isolated RNA meant that expressed TCRB transcripts were sequenced. Measured with immunoSEQ multiplex PCR; TCRdb has only the in-frame clones, and not every one. There are about 900,000 clones in the sample; roughly 15% occur only once, and roughly 0.025% lies in the top ten. General study points: cDNA-based sequencing might over-represent cells highly expressing TCR. Researchers reported that naive, central memory and Treg TCRB repertoires appeared more similar in patients than in healthy donors. Patients with Type 1 diabetes showed moderately but significantly shorter TCRB CDR3s in all four CD4+ subsets.

This clone occurred a few times. Its antigen remains unknown. What was sequenced was naive CD4+ T cells from blood. The J gene is TRBJ1-3, the V gene TRBV25-1; D not certain. The TCR was taken from a woman between 18 and 29 years old in good health. This CDR3 is CASIQTVLTGNTIYF. CDR3 coding DNA: TGTGCCAGCATACAGACCGTGCTTACTGGAAACACCATATATTTT.